Below, 10 T cell receptor beta chains from the same sample are listed, as sequenced in a study of blood T cell repertoires in COVID-19. Some clones are missing from TCRdb's copy, which holds only in-frame ones; the method was immunoSEQ multiplex PCR. This table holds hundreds of thousands of clones, approximately 90% found once. The specimen sequenced was peripheral blood. The receptors shown here come from a man in his 60s with COVID-19, enrolled during active disease.

J is TRBJ1-1 and V is TRBV5-1; 9 nucleotides line up with TRBD1. This CDR3 is built from 14 residues. Looked up from germline, CDR1 is SGHRS and CDR2 is YFSETQ. V lost 5 bases, J lost 5 bases, and 7 bases stayed unmatched. CDR3 residues: CASRPGQGRTEAFF. CDR3 coding DNA: TGCGCCAGCAGGCCAGGACAGGGGAGAACTGAAGCTTTCTTT.

CDR3: CASSSDRASGYEQYF. The CDR3 DNA is TGTGCCAGCAGCAGCGACAGGGCGTCAGGGTACGAGCAGTACTTC. The chain is built from TRBV13 and TRBJ2-7; TRBD1 matches 7 bases. This CDR3 has 15 amino acids. Germline-derived CDR1 and CDR2 are PRHDT and FYEKMQ (reference sequence). The J segment lost 4 bases and the V segment lost 5 bases, leaving 11 bases of the junction unmatched.

This clone came up a few times. The chain recombines TRBV28 with TRBJ2-5; 12 bases fit TRBD1. Losses at the gene ends were 7 bases for V and 6 bases for J; bases not matched to a gene: 12. CDR1 and CDR2 (germline): MDHEN, SYDVKM. The CDR3 is made up of 16 amino acids. The CDR3 loop is CASTEGGTGGIKTQYF. CDR3 coding DNA: TGTGCCAGCACCGAGGGGGGGACAGGGGGCATCAAGACCCAGTACTTC.

The chain recombines TRBV3-1 (or the pseudogene TRBV3-2) with TRBJ1-6; 11 bases agree with TRBD1. V trimming: 8 bases; J trimming: 0 bases; junction bases outside the gene matches: 3. This CDR3 comprises 16 residues. CDR1 and CDR2 (germline): LGHDT, YNNKEL (reference sequence). The CDR3 reads CASSGTGGSYNSPLHF. In DNA, the CDR3 is TGTGCCAGCTCCGGGACAGGGGGCTCCTATAATTCACCCCTCCACTTT.

The chain is built from TRBV5-1 and TRBJ2-5; TRBD2 matches at 11 bases. The V and J ends lost 3 bases and 3 bases, in that order; junction bases with no gene match: 7. The CDR3 totals 16 residues. Germline V CDR1 and CDR2: SGHRS, YFSETQ. DNA for the CDR3: TGCGCCAGCAGCTCCCCAAAGACTAGCGGGGAAGAGACCCAGTACTTC. Amino acids: CASSSPKTSGEETQYF.

This chain joins TRBV6-6 and TRBJ1-5; maybe TRBD1 (5 bases). V lost 6 bases, J lost 0 bases, and 12 bases lay in between. Germline V gene lookup returns CDR1 MNHNY and CDR2 SVGAGI (reference sequence). The CDR3 loop spans 15 amino acids. The CDR3 nucleotides are TGTGCCAGCAGACTCAAAGGGGATAGCAATCAGCCCCAGCATTTT. Amino acids: CASRLKGDSNQPQHF.

The chain carries TRBV5-5 and TRBJ2-7; 10 bases are a match to TRBD1. The CDR3 has 15 residues. Germline V CDR1 and CDR2: SGHKS, YYEKEE (reference sequence). Trimming cost V 0 bases and J 3 bases; bases outside gene matches: 3. The DNA for the CDR3 is TGTGCCAGCAGCTTGGCCTGGACAGGGGGCTACGAGCAGTACTTC. It specifies CASSLAWTGGYEQYF. Full variable domain (remainder filled in from reference TRBV5-5 and TRBJ2-7): DAGVTQSPTHLIKTRGQQVTLRCSPISGHKSVSWYQQVLGQGPQFIFQYYEKEERGRGNFPDRFSARQFPNYSSELNVNALLLGDSALYLCASSLAWTGGYEQYFGPGTRLTVT.

This clone came up once. The chain carries TRBV6-2 or TRBV6-3 and TRBJ2-7, with no clear D. The CDR3 totals 11 residues. Germline loops: CDR1 MNHEY, CDR2 SVGEGT. V lost 0 bases, J lost 6 bases, and 3 bases lay in between. The CDR3 DNA reads as TGTGCCAGCAGTTACTCTCGCGAGCAGTACTTC. Its translation: CASSYSREQYF.

This rearrangement joins TRBV6-1 to TRBJ2-5; possibly TRBD1 for D (6 bases). The CDR3 runs 15 residues. Per germline, CDR1 MNHNS and CDR2 SASEGT. V lost 2 bases and J lost 2, with 12 bases in between. The CDR3 bases are TGTGCCAGCAGTGAACAAGGCAGGGGACAAGAGACCCAGTACTTC. This encodes CASSEQGRGQETQYF.

The chain has TRBV7-9 and TRBJ2-1; TRBD2 agrees at 14 bases. Germline trimming cut 5 bases from V and 2 bases from J; bases unmatched to any gene: 8. This CDR3 is 18 amino acids long. Germline lookup yields CDR1 SEHNR and CDR2 FQNEAQ (reference sequence). Here the CDR3 DNA reads TGTGCCAGCAGCCCGGGACTAGCGGGAGAATATCCCTACAATGAGCAGTTCTTC. Its translation: CASSPGLAGEYPYNEQFF.